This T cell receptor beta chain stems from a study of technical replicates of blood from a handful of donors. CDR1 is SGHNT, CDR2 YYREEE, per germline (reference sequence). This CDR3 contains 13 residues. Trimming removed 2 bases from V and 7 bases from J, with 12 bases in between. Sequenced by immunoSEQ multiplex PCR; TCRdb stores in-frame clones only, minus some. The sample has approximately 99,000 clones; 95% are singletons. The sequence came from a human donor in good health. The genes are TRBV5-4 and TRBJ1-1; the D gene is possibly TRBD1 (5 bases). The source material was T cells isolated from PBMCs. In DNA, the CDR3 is TGTGCCAGCAGCTTTGGCGGGGGGGATGAAGCTTTCTTT. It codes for CASSFGGGDEAFF. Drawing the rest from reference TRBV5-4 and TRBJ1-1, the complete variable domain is ETGVTQSPTHLIKTRGQQVTLRCSSQSGHNTVSWYQQALGQGPQFIFQYYREEENGRGNFPPRFSGLQFPNYSSELNVNALELDDSALYLCASSFGGGDEAFFGQGTRLTVV.